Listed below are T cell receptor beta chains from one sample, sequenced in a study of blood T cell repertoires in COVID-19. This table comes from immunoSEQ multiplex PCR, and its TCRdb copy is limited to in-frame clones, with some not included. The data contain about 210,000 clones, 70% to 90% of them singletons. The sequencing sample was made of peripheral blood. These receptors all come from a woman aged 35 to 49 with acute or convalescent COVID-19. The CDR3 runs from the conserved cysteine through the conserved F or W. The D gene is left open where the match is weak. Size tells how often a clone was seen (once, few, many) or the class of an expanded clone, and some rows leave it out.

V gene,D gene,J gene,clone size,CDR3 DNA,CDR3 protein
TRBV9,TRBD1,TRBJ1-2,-,TGTGCCAGCAGCGTCTACCAGGGGGCGGGATATGGCTACACCTTC,CASSVYQGAGYGYTF
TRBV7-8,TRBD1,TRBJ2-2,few,TGTGCCAGCAGCTTAACGGGACAGGCCCGAAACACCGGGGAGCTGTTTTTT,CASSLTGQARNTGELFF
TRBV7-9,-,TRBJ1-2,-,TGTGCCAGCAGTTTTCCCCCACTGGATGGCTACACCTTC,CASSFPPLDGYTF
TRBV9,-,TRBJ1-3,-,TGTGCCAGCAGCCCTTATAGCTCTGGAAACACCATATATTTT,CASSPYSSGNTIYF
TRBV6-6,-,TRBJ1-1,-,TGTGCCAGCAGTTATGCGGGAAGCGAGACTGAAGCTTTCTTT,CASSYAGSETEAFF
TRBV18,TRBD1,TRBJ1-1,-,TGTGCCAGCTCACCTCAGGGGGACAGGGTTGGTGAAGCTTTCTTT,CASSPQGDRVGEAFF
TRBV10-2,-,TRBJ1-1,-,TGCGCCAGCAGTGGACAGGAGAACACTGAAGCTTTCTTT,CASSGQENTEAFF
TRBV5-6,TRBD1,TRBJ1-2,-,TGTGCCAGCAGCCACGGGACAGGGTTTGACTATGGCTACACCTTC,CASSHGTGFDYGYTF
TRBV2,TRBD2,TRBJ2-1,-,TGTGCCAGCAGGGGGCCGGGCGGGGGGGCCCTGCGGACCCTCAATGAGCAGTTCTTC,CASRGPGGGALRTLNEQFF
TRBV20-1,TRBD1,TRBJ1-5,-,TGCAGTGCTAGTCCTACACTCGACAGGGGGCAACAGCCCCAGCATTTT,CSASPTLDRGQQPQHF
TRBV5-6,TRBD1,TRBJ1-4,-,TGTGCCAGCAGCTTGGGGACAGGGCATGAAAAACTGTTTTTT,CASSLGTGHEKLFF
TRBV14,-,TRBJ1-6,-,TGTGCCAGCAGCCTCACCTATAATTCACCCCTCCACTTT,CASSLTYNSPLHF
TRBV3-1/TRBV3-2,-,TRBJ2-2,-,TGTGCCAGCAGTCCGAGGGCAGGTGGGAAAGAGCTGTTTTTT,CASSPRAGGKELFF
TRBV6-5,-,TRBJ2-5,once,TGTGCCAGCAGGGGCTCCGGGACTACCCAGTACTTC,CASRGSGTTQYF
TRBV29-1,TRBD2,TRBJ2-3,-,TGCAGCGCCGATTTAGCGGGGGCAGCACTCTTCACAGATACGCAGTATTTT,CSADLAGAALFTDTQYF
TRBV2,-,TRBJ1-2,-,TGTGCCAGCGGGCCGGGGGGCGTAGGGTATGGCTACACCTTC,CASGPGGVGYGYTF
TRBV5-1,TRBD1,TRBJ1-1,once,TGCGCCAGCAGCGTCCCGGGACAGGGGGCGAACACTGAAGCTTTCTTT,CASSVPGQGANTEAFF
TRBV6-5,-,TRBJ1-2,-,TGTGCCAGCGCTGCCAGGTTTATGGCAGGCTTCTTC,CASAARFMAGFF
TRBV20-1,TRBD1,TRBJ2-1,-,TGCAGTGCTAGTGGCAGGGGGCGGCGTGAGCAGTTCTTC,CSASGRGRREQFF
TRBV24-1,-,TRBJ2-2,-,TGTGCCACCAGTCTGGGGGGGGCTTTCACTTCTACCGGGGAGCTGTTTTTT,CATSLGGAFTSTGELFF
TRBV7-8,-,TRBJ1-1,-,TGTGCCAGCAGCCCGTGGTCCAGTGAAGCTTTCTTT,CASSPWSSEAFF
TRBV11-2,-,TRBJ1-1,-,TGTGCCAGCAGCCCCCGAGAGAACACTGAAGCTTTCTTT,CASSPRENTEAFF
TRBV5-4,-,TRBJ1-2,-,TGTGCCAGCAGCTTGGAAACAGGGCATGGCTACACCTTC,CASSLETGHGYTF
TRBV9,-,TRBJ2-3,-,TGTGCCAGCAGCGTAGGTGGAGTGACTAGCACAGATACGCAGTATTTT,CASSVGGVTSTDTQYF
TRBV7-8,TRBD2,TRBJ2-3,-,TGTGCCAGCAGCCTACGACGGGGGGGGCAGTCAGATACGCAGTATTTT,CASSLRRGGQSDTQYF
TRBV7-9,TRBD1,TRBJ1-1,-,TGTGCCAGCAGCCCGGACAGGGTAGGTAAAACTGAAGCTTTCTTT,CASSPDRVGKTEAFF
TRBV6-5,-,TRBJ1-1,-,TGTGCCAGCAGTTACCCCAAGGGGGGGGTCGGGACTGAAGCTTTCTTT,CASSYPKGGVGTEAFF
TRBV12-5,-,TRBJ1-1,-,TGTGCTAGTGGTTTATCAGGGGTAGCTTTCTTT,CASGLSGVAFF
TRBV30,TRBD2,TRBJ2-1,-,TGTGCCTGGGGCAAGGGACTAGCGGGGGACCGGCAGTTCTTC,CAWGKGLAGDRQFF
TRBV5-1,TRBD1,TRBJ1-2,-,TGCGCCAGCAGCCCCTACGGACAGGGAAACTATGGCTACACCTTC,CASSPYGQGNYGYTF
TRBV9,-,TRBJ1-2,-,TGTGCCAGCAGCGCCGACCCGCGAGGCTATGGCTACACCTTC,CASSADPRGYGYTF
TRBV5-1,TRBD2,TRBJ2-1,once,TGCGCCAGCAGCTTGGGGGCGGGGGTATACAATGAGCAGTTCTTC,CASSLGAGVYNEQFF
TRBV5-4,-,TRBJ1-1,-,TGTGCCAGCAGCTTCGGGGAGACTGAAGCTTTCTTT,CASSFGETEAFF
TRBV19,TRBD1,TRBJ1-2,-,TGTGCCAGTAGTTTTCGGCTGGAAGGGGGCAATGGCTACACCTTC,CASSFRLEGGNGYTF
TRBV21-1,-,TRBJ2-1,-,TGTGCCAGCAGCCTTCCCGGGACTAGCGGGGGGGCCTGGAGTGAGCAGTTCTTC,CASSLPGTSGGAWSEQFF
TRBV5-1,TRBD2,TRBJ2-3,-,TGCGCCAGCGGCTTTAGCGGGGGCACAGATACGCAGTATTTT,CASGFSGGTDTQYF
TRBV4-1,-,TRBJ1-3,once,TGCGCCAGCAGCCCTCCCTCGGCAGGGCGAAACACCATATATTTT,CASSPPSAGRNTIYF
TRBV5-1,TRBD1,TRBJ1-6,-,TGCGCCAGCAGCCAGACAGGGCGCTCCTATAATTCACCCCTCCACTTT,CASSQTGRSYNSPLHF
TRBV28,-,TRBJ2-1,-,TGTGCCAGCCTCCTGGAGGATTCAAAACGGAATGAGCAGTTCTTC,CASLLEDSKRNEQFF
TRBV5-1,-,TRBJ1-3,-,TGCGCCAGCAGCTTCAACTCTGGAAACACCATATATTTT,CASSFNSGNTIYF
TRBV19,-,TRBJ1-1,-,TGTGCCAGTAGTAAATCTCCCAGGGCCGACACTGAAGCTTTCTTT,CASSKSPRADTEAFF
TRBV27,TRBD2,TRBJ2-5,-,TGTGCCAGCAGTATTAGCGGGGAGGCTGGGGGGGCAGAGACCCAGTACTTC,CASSISGEAGGAETQYF
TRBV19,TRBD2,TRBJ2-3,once,TGTGCCAGTAGTATCTGGCTAGCGGGGGGAACAGATACGCAGTATTTT,CASSIWLAGGTDTQYF
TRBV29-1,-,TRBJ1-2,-,TGCAGCGTCGGACAGAGCTATGGCTACACCTTC,CSVGQSYGYTF
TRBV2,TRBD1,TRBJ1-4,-,TGTGCCAGCATGGCAGGGGGCTTTGAAAAACTGTTTTTT,CASMAGGFEKLFF
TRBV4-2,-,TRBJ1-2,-,TGTGCCAGCAGCCAAGATGCAACGAGCTATGGCTACACCTTC,CASSQDATSYGYTF
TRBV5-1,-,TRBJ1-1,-,TGCGCCAGCAGCTTGCAAGGGGGTATGAACACTGAAGCTTTCTTT,CASSLQGGMNTEAFF
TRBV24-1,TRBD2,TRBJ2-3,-,TGTGCCACCAGTGATTCGGGACTAGCGGGGGTAAATACGCAGTATTTT,CATSDSGLAGVNTQYF
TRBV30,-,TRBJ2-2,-,TGTGCCTGGAGAGGCGGCTCCCAGAACACCGGGGAGCTGTTTTTT,CAWRGGSQNTGELFF
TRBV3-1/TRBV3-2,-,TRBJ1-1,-,TGTGCCAGCAGCCAACAGGGAGGTCGGAACACTGAAGCTTTCTTT,CASSQQGGRNTEAFF
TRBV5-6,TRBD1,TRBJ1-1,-,TGTGCCAGCAGCTTAGGGGACAGGTGGGCCACTGAAGCTTTCTTT,CASSLGDRWATEAFF
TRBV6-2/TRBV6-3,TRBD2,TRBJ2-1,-,TGTGCCAGCAGTTACTCCCTAGCGGATGAGCAGTTCTTC,CASSYSLADEQFF
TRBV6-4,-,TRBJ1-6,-,TGTGCCAGCAGTGACGCCATAGGAACGGGGTCACCCCTCCACTTT,CASSDAIGTGSPLHF
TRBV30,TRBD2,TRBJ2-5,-,TGTGCCTGGAGTGTGGGGTGGCTAGCGGGGCCTGAGACCCAGTACTTC,CAWSVGWLAGPETQYF
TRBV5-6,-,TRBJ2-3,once,TGTGCCAGCAGCTTGGGGGCTGATACGCAGTATTTT,CASSLGADTQYF
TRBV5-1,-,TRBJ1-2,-,TGCGCCAGCAGCTTCGGGGATGGCTACACCTTC,CASSFGDGYTF
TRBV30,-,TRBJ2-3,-,TGTGCCTGTATGGGCGGCACAGATACGCAGTATTTT,CACMGGTDTQYF
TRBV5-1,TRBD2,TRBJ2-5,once,TGCGCCAGCAGCTTGGTTGGCGGGGGACAAGAGACCCAGTACTTC,CASSLVGGGQETQYF
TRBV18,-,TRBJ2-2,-,TGTGCCAGCTCACGTACGGAGTACACCGGGGAGCTGTTTTTT,CASSRTEYTGELFF
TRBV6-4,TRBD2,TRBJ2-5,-,TGTGCCAGCAGTGACTCGAACGGGGGGGTAGAGACCCAGTACTTC,CASSDSNGGVETQYF